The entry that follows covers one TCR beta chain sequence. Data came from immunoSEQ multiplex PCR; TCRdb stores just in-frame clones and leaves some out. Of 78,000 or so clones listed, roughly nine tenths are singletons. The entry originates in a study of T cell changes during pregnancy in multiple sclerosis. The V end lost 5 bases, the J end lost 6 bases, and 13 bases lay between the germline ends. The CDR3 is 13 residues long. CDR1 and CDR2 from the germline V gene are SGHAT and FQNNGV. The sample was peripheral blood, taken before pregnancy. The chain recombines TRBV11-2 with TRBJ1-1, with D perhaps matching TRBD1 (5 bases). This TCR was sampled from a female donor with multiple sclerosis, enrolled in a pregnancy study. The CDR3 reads CASSGGGKAEAFF. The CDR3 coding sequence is TGTGCCAGCAGCGGGGGGGGTAAAGCTGAAGCTTTCTTT. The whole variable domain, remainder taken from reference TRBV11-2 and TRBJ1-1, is EAGVAQSPRYKIIEKRQSVAFWCNPISGHATLYWYQQILGQGPKLLIQFQNNGVVDDSQLPKDRFSAERLKGVDSTLKIQPAKLEDSAVYLCASSGGGKAEAFFGQGTRLTVV.